A selection of T cell receptor beta chains follows, all from one sample in a study of T cells after yellow fever vaccination. One entry per CDR3 protein, called by TCRdb with MiXCR from the 5' RACE reads. The sample lists fewer than 350,000 distinct CDR3 sequences, approximately 4.5% occurring once. Material: PBMCs, obtained 15 days after the yellow fever booster vaccination. These receptors came from a man younger than 35 who received the YFV17D yellow fever vaccine. Each CDR3 is given with its conserved first and last residue. D genes are given only for firm matches. Clone size is not always given. Where it is, it says once, few, many or a class for expanded clones.

v_gene	len	d_gene	j_gene	abundance	CDR3aa	CDR3nt
TRBV20-1	13	TRBD2	TRBJ2-2	.	CSVAGENTGELFF	TGCAGTGTAGCGGGGGAGAACACCGGGGAGCTGTTTTTT
TRBV7-9	16	.	TRBJ1-1	few	CASSPSSRGSNTEAFF	TGTGCCAGCAGCCCTTCTTCCAGGGGTTCGAACACTGAAGCTTTCTTT
TRBV12-3/TRBV12-4	14	TRBD1	TRBJ2-2	few	CASSFQGETGELFF	TGTGCCAGCAGTTTTCAGGGGGAAACCGGGGAGCTGTTTTTT
TRBV20-1	14	.	TRBJ2-1	many	CSAVDLSSYNEQFF	TGCAGTGCTGTCGACCTGAGCTCCTACAATGAGCAGTTCTTC
TRBV12-3/TRBV12-4	14	.	TRBJ1-3	many	CASNPPGSGNTIYF	TGTGCCAGCAATCCTCCAGGATCTGGAAACACCATATATTTT
TRBV20-1	15	.	TRBJ1-2	few	CSALLRASPNYGYTF	TGCAGTGCCCTTTTGAGGGCATCTCCTAACTATGGCTACACCTTC
TRBV6-6	13	.	TRBJ1-1	many	CASSYVQNTEAFF	TGTGCCAGCAGTTACGTACAGAACACTGAAGCTTTCTTT
TRBV30	12	.	TRBJ1-2	many	CAWTPGGQGYTF	TGTGCCTGGACTCCCGGGGGGCAGGGCTACACCTTC
TRBV2	14	TRBD1	TRBJ1-6	many	CASSLTGGNSPLHF	TGTGCCAGCAGCCTGACAGGGGGCAATTCACCCCTCCACTTT
TRBV7-2	15	.	TRBJ2-2	many	CASSTTRGTVGELFF	TGTGCCAGCAGCACCACCAGGGGAACGGTCGGGGAGCTGTTTTTT
TRBV7-2	13	.	TRBJ2-3	.	CASSLGVSDTQYF	TGTGCCAGCAGCTTAGGGGTATCAGATACGCAGTATTTT
TRBV2	16	TRBD2	TRBJ2-5	few	CASKGLAGGQGETQYF	TGTGCCAGCAAAGGTCTAGCGGGGGGCCAGGGAGAGACCCAGTACTTC
TRBV20-1	12	TRBD1	TRBJ1-2	many	CCRGQDNYGYTF	TGCTGCAGGGGACAGGATAACTATGGCTACACCTTC
TRBV29-1	14	.	TRBJ2-2	few	CSARGGSDTGELFF	TGCAGCGCCAGGGGGGGGTCCGACACCGGGGAGCTGTTTTTT
TRBV7-9	14	.	TRBJ2-5	many	CASSLGAGQETQYF	TGTGCCAGCAGCTTAGGGGCAGGGCAAGAGACCCAGTACTTC
TRBV6-5	12	.	TRBJ1-6	few	CASGQPLQPLHF	TGTGCCAGCGGGCAACCCCTCCAGCCCCTCCACTTT
TRBV5-1	16	.	TRBJ2-3	.	CASSLGGRDAVDTQYF	TGCGCCAGCAGCTTGGGGGGACGGGATGCAGTGGATACGCAGTATTTT
TRBV7-9	16	TRBD2	TRBJ2-2	.	CASSSSSGTNTGELFF	TGTGCCAGCAGCTCGTCTAGCGGGACGAACACCGGGGAGCTGTTTTTT
TRBV4-2	15	.	TRBJ1-1	few	CASSQYRGGDTEAFF	TGTGCCAGCAGCCAGTACCGCGGGGGGGACACTGAAGCTTTCTTT
TRBV6-1	14	.	TRBJ2-2	few	CASSRDTVTGELFF	TGTGCCAGCAGTCGGGACACCGTCACCGGGGAGCTGTTTTTT
TRBV20-1	12	TRBD1	TRBJ2-7	many	CSVWDRLYEQYF	TGCAGTGTATGGGACAGGCTTTACGAGCAGTACTTC
TRBV7-7	18	TRBD2	TRBJ2-3	few	CASSRLAGGSSWEDTQYF	TGTGCCAGCAGCCGTTTAGCGGGGGGGTCCTCATGGGAAGATACGCAGTATTTT
TRBV12-3/TRBV12-4	14	TRBD1	TRBJ2-5	many	CASSTLDREETQYF	TGTGCCAGCAGTACTTTGGACAGGGAAGAGACCCAGTACTTC
TRBV11-2	14	.	TRBJ1-3	.	CASARGIGVNTIYF	TGTGCCTCGGCTCGGGGGATCGGGGTCAACACCATATATTTT
TRBV4-3	13	.	TRBJ1-2	many	CASSRDGQYGYTF	TGCGCCAGCAGCCGGGACGGACAGTATGGCTACACCTTC
TRBV2	14	.	TRBJ1-1	.	CASSVGPPGEKAFF	TGTGCCAGCAGTGTGGGGCCTCCCGGGGAAAAAGCTTTCTTT
TRBV7-2	13	.	TRBJ2-3	few	CATKLFRGDTQYF	TGTGCCACCAAACTTTTTCGGGGGGATACGCAGTATTTT
TRBV6-1	15	TRBD1	TRBJ1-5	many	CASSVETGNNQPQHF	TGTGCCAGCAGTGTTGAGACAGGGAACAATCAGCCCCAGCATTTT
TRBV20-1	14	TRBD1	TRBJ1-2	.	CSAINNRGLDGYTF	TGCAGTGCTATAAACAACAGGGGGTTGGATGGCTACACCTTC
TRBV30	11	.	TRBJ2-2	many	CAWSGGAELFF	TGTGCCTGGAGTGGCGGAGCAGAGCTGTTTTTT
TRBV14	13	.	TRBJ1-6	.	CATALTYNSPLHF	TGTGCGACAGCCTTGACCTATAATTCACCCCTCCACTTT
TRBV27	16	.	TRBJ2-6	few	CASSLSLGAGANVLTF	TGTGCCAGCAGTTTATCCTTAGGGGCTGGGGCCAACGTCCTGACTTTC
TRBV7-8	13	TRBD1	TRBJ1-5	many	CASSRTGDQPQHF	TGTGCCAGCAGCCGCACAGGGGATCAGCCCCAGCATTTT
TRBV7-4	17	.	TRBJ2-4	many	CASSPKGEDPGKNIQYF	TGTGCCAGCAGCCCGAAGGGGGAAGACCCTGGCAAAAACATTCAGTACTTC
TRBV9	14	.	TRBJ2-1	many	CASRPKGDYNEQFF	TGTGCCAGCAGGCCGAAGGGTGACTACAATGAGCAGTTCTTC
TRBV20-1	14	.	TRBJ2-1	.	CSATSNPSYNEQFF	TGCAGTGCCACAAGCAATCCCTCCTACAATGAGCAGTTCTTC
TRBV30	13	.	TRBJ1-4	few	CAWSVGKIEKLFF	TGTGCCTGGAGTGTGGGGAAGATTGAAAAACTGTTTTTT
TRBV6-6	11	.	TRBJ2-7	few	CASSFTYEQYF	TGTGCCAGCAGTTTTACCTACGAGCAGTACTTC
TRBV4-2	16	TRBD2	TRBJ2-1	few	CASSLGLAGIYNEQFF	TGTGCCAGCAGCCTGGGACTAGCGGGGATCTACAATGAGCAGTTCTTC
TRBV11-2	18	.	TRBJ1-1	.	CASSLVGRVGGASTEAFF	TGTGCCAGCAGCTTAGTCGGTCGAGTAGGGGGGGCGAGCACTGAAGCTTTCTTT
TRBV28	14	.	TRBJ1-6	few	CASSLGLWNSPLHF	TGTGCCAGCAGTTTGGGACTCTGGAATTCACCCCTCCACTTT
TRBV4-3	13	.	TRBJ2-7	many	CASSQDRRSEQYF	TGCGCCAGCAGCCAAGACCGGCGCTCCGAGCAGTACTTC
TRBV2	17	TRBD2	TRBJ2-1	.	CASSEASGGAWGNEQFF	TGTGCCAGCAGTGAGGCGAGCGGGGGGGCTTGGGGCAATGAGCAGTTCTTC
TRBV7-8	15	.	TRBJ1-1	.	CASSPSSSVYTEAFF	TGTGCCAGCAGCCCATCCTCGTCTGTGTACACTGAAGCTTTCTTT
TRBV12-3/TRBV12-4	14	TRBD1	TRBJ2-7	many	CASSRTGSLAEQYF	TGTGCCAGCAGCAGGACAGGTAGCCTAGCCGAGCAGTACTTC
TRBV7-3	15	TRBD2	TRBJ2-2	many	CASSLIGGDAGELFF	TGTGCCAGCAGCTTAATCGGGGGGGATGCCGGGGAGCTGTTTTTT
TRBV7-3	19	.	TRBJ2-5	few	CASSLRGGGSGALQETQYF	TGTGCCAGCAGCTTAAGAGGGGGAGGAAGCGGGGCACTACAAGAGACCCAGTACTTC
TRBV7-8	16	.	TRBJ1-5	many	CASSLALWVRNQPQHF	TGTGCCAGCAGCTTAGCGCTATGGGTACGCAATCAGCCCCAGCATTTT
TRBV3-1	20	.	TRBJ2-6	few	CASSPLKVPGVYSGANVLTF	TGTGCCAGCAGCCCACTAAAAGTCCCGGGGGTTTACTCTGGGGCCAACGTCCTGACTTTC
TRBV6-5	13	.	TRBJ2-3	many	CASSYTQGDTQYF	TGTGCCAGCAGTTACACGCAGGGAGATACGCAGTATTTT
TRBV2	12	.	TRBJ2-2	few	CASSVGKGKLFF	TGTGCCAGCAGTGTAGGGAAAGGGAAGCTGTTTTTT
TRBV14	14	.	TRBJ1-1	.	CASSQQGFGTEAFF	TGTGCCAGCAGCCAGCAGGGGTTCGGCACTGAAGCTTTCTTT
TRBV2	13	.	TRBJ1-1	few	CASQGFRNTEAFF	TGTGCCAGCCAGGGGTTTAGGAACACTGAAGCTTTCTTT
TRBV5-1	16	TRBD1	TRBJ2-5	.	CASSLGRTRGQETQYF	TGCGCCAGCAGCTTGGGGCGGACCAGGGGGCAAGAGACCCAGTACTTC
TRBV2	16	TRBD2	TRBJ2-3	many	CASSRSSGTSTDTQYF	TGTGCCAGCAGCCGTTCTAGCGGGACCAGCACAGATACGCAGTATTTT
TRBV29-1	14	.	TRBJ2-2	many	CSVEDSSNTGELFF	TGCAGCGTTGAAGATTCGTCGAACACCGGGGAGCTGTTTTTT
TRBV11-2	16	.	TRBJ2-4	few	CASSLYPRGPKNIQYF	TGTGCCAGCAGCTTATACCCCCGGGGCCCTAAAAACATTCAGTACTTC
TRBV7-8	11	.	TRBJ2-1	few	CASKNLVEQFF	TGTGCCAGCAAGAACCTTGTTGAGCAGTTCTTC
TRBV4-3	17	.	TRBJ2-2	many	CASSQDSWTANTGELFF	TGCGCCAGCAGCCAAGATAGTTGGACAGCGAACACCGGGGAGCTGTTTTTT
TRBV7-2	14	.	TRBJ2-2	few	CASSFSRLTGELFF	TGTGCCAGCAGCTTCAGCCGGCTCACCGGGGAGCTGTTTTTT